The 28 T cell receptor beta chains in this list originate from one sample, sequenced in a study of shared clonotypes between healthy human individuals. Using immunoSEQ multiplex PCR, the repertoire was profiled, and TCRdb retains in-frame clones only, with some absent. The table lists about 1 million clones, around 74% of them singletons. The specimen sequenced was memory CD4+ T cells sorted from blood. Described subset: CD45RA-negative fraction. These receptors were collected from a man aged 18 to 30 in good health.

J is TRBJ2-5 and V is TRBV19; D remains ambiguous. CDR1 LNHDA and CDR2 SQIVND come from the germline V gene (reference sequence). V lost 2 bases, J lost 3 bases, and 10 bases lay in between. The CDR3 contains 14 residues. CDR3 protein: CASSIRVGKETQYF. CDR3 in DNA: TGTGCCAGTAGTATACGGGTGGGGAAAGAGACCCAGTACTTC.

V usage is TRBV29-1 and J usage is TRBJ2-3; D might be TRBD1 (6 bases). The CDR3 extends over 11 amino acids. V lost 3 bases and J 7 bases, leaving 8 bases between the germline ends. Germline CDR1 SQVTM, CDR2 ANQGSEA. In DNA form, the CDR3 reads TGCAGCGTTGATAGGGGGAATACGCAGTATTTT. This sequence encodes CSVDRGNTQYF.

CDR3 coding DNA: TGTGCCAGCAGCTCGGGACAGTATAATTCACCCCTCCACTTT. Translating gives CASSSGQYNSPLHF. The genes are TRBV7-2 and TRBJ1-6; 7 nucleotides line up with TRBD1. With 4 bases clipped from V and 4 bases from J, the junction kept 1 base outside the gene matches. Looked up from germline, CDR1 is SGHTA and CDR2 is FQGNSA. The CDR3 runs to 14 residues.

The V and J genes are TRBV19 and TRBJ2-3; the D gene is possibly TRBD1 (6 bases). The germline V gene encodes CDR1 LNHDA and CDR2 SQIVND (reference sequence). Trimming pared 3 bases from V and 3 bases from J, leaving 13 bases between. The CDR3 is made up of 15 amino acids. The CDR3 is CASSIQQGPTDTQYF. The CDR3 DNA follows: TGTGCCAGTAGTATTCAACAGGGACCTACAGATACGCAGTATTTT.

The J gene is TRBJ2-7, the V gene TRBV2; 11 bases line up with TRBD2. The CDR3 consists of 15 residues. The germline V gene has CDR1 SNHLY and CDR2 FYNNEI. V lost 5 bases to trimming and J lost 7 bases; unmatched junction nucleotides: 10. Here the CDR3 reads CASSPDSGRAWEQYF. DNA of the CDR3: TGTGCCAGCAGTCCCGATAGCGGGAGGGCCTGGGAGCAGTACTTC.

A few counts support this clone. The chain carries TRBV9 and TRBJ1-6, with 7 bases that match TRBD1. Per germline, CDR1 SGDLS and CDR2 YYNGEE. The CDR3 has 13 amino acids. Unmatched junction bases numbered 3, after V lost 6 bases and J lost 6 bases. As DNA, the CDR3 is TGTGCCAGCAAGGGGGCCTCTAATTCACCCCTCCACTTT. It is translated as CASKGASNSPLHF.

V usage is TRBV6-5 and J usage is TRBJ1-1; D is perhaps TRBD1 (5 bases). Trimming took 2 bases from V and 6 from J, leaving 13 bases between them. CDR1 is MNHEY and CDR2 is SVGAGI in the germline V gene. The CDR3 is 14 residues long. The DNA of the CDR3 is TGTGCCAGCAGTTACGATCAGGGAGGGCCTGAAGCTTTCTTT. Translation gives CASSYDQGGPEAFF.

The chain recombines TRBV2 with TRBJ2-1; 7 bases map to TRBD1. Germline trimming cut 2 bases from V and 9 bases from J; bases unmatched to any gene: 10. The germline CDR1 and CDR2 sequences are SNHLY and FYNNEI. This CDR3 region has 15 residues. The CDR3 spells CASSERSVTGVEQFF. The CDR3 bases are TGTGCCAGCAGTGAAAGATCGGTTACAGGGGTTGAGCAGTTCTTC.

This clone was seen only a few times. The sample holds other DNA sequences that translate to the same CDR3. V usage is TRBV9 and J usage is TRBJ2-1, with D perhaps matching TRBD2 (6 bases). The CDR3 length is 13 residues. V was shortened by 0 bases and J by 10 bases, with 11 bases between the two germline ends. Germline V gene data show CDR1 as SGDLS and CDR2 as YYNGEE. The CDR3 loop is CASSVDGGREQFF. The CDR3 DNA reads TGTGCCAGCAGCGTAGACGGGGGACGCGAGCAGTTCTTC.

The chain employs TRBV6-6 and TRBJ2-2; D uncertain. The CDR3 covers 14 residues. Germline loops: CDR1 MNHNY, CDR2 SVGAGI (reference sequence). Trimming removed 4 bases at V and 1 base at J, with 7 bases between. DNA of the CDR3: TGTGCCAGCAGTTTGGGCCTGAACACCGGGGAGCTGTTTTTT. This sequence encodes CASSLGLNTGELFF.

The chain joins TRBV5-1 to TRBJ2-4, with TRBD2 matching 10 bases. Germline V gene sequence: CDR1 SGHRS, CDR2 YFSETQ. The CDR3 length is 16 residues. J lost 4 bases, V lost 1 base, and 5 bases had no gene match. The CDR3 loop reads CASSLPAGGPKNIQYF. DNA of the CDR3: TGCGCCAGCAGCTTGCCAGCGGGAGGGCCGAAAAACATTCAGTACTTC. Variable domain in full (rest from reference TRBV5-1 and TRBJ2-4): KAGVTQTPRYLIKTRGQQVTLSCSPISGHRSVSWYQQTPGQGLQFLFEYFSETQRNKGNFPGRFSGRQFSNSRSEMNVSTLELGDSALYLCASSLPAGGPKNIQYFGAGTRLSVL.

The CDR3 nucleotides are TGTGCCAGCGGAACCCAGGGATGGAGGTCCTACGAGCAGTACTTC. This codes for CASGTQGWRSYEQYF. The rearrangement uses TRBV27 and TRBJ2-7; D tentatively reads TRBD1 or TRBD2 (5 bases each). This CDR3 has 15 residues. Germline values: CDR1 MNHEY, CDR2 SMNVEV (reference sequence). Trimming cost V 8 bases and J 1 base, with 18 bases left between them.

In regard to this clone: Other DNA sequences of this sample code for an identical CDR3. This rearrangement joins TRBV5-1 to TRBJ1-5; tentative D call: TRBD1 (5 bases). The germline CDR1 and CDR2 sequences are SGHRS and YFSETQ. Trimming left V 0 bases short and J 7 bases short, with 14 bases between. The CDR3 runs 15 residues. This CDR3 reads CASSLEGRGNQPQHF. The CDR3 region has the DNA TGCGCCAGCAGCTTGGAAGGGCGGGGGAACCAGCCCCAGCATTTT.

The chain carries TRBV5-4 and TRBJ2-5; tentatively, D is TRBD1 or TRBD2 (6 bases each). CDR1 and CDR2 (germline): SGHNT, YYREEE (reference sequence). Trimming cost V 4 bases and J 4 bases, with 14 bases left between them. The CDR3 length is 14 residues. CDR3 coding DNA: TGTGCCAGCAGCCGGAGGGGGGTGGTAGAGACCCAGTACTTC. It codes for CASSRRGVVETQYF.

This clone was detected only a few times. Additional DNA sequences in this sample encode the identical CDR3. The chain employs TRBV7-8 and TRBJ1-2; maybe TRBD1 (6 bases). CDR3 length: 13 amino acids. Germline CDR1 reads SGHVS; CDR2 reads FQNEAQ. V lost 5 bases and J lost 2, with 9 bases in between. CDR3 loop: CASSPDRNYGYTF. The CDR3 DNA reads TGTGCCAGCAGCCCGGACAGAAACTATGGCTACACCTTC.

This chain links TRBV11-2 with TRBJ1-1, with unresolved D. Germline CDR1 and CDR2: SGHAT and FQNNGV. The CDR3 runs to 13 residues. Deletions cut 3 bases from V and 1 base from J, with 6 bases between. The CDR3 DNA sequence: TGTGCCAGCAGCTTCGGGTGGAACACTGAAGCTTTCTTT. Protein sequence: CASSFGWNTEAFF.

Comments on this clone: This sequence is one base from a far larger clone and is likely a read error. The chain has TRBV4-1 and TRBJ2-2; D is perhaps TRBD1 (6 bases). V lost 6 bases to trimming and J lost 0 bases, with 11 bases between them. The CDR3 is 15 residues long. CDR1 is MGHRA and CDR2 is YSYEKL in the germline V gene. The DNA for the CDR3 is TGCGCCAGCAGGCCCGGGACACCGAACACCGGGGAGCTGTTTTTT. The encoded protein is CASRPGTPNTGELFF.

This chain connects TRBV5-4 to TRBJ1-2, with 9 bases identical to TRBD1. Germline V CDR1 and CDR2: SGHNT, YYREEE (reference sequence). This CDR3 region has 14 residues. The V segment lost 6 bases and the J segment 2 bases; nucleotides outside the gene matches: 5. In nucleotides, the CDR3 is TGTGCCAGCACCTGGACAGGGGCCAACTATGGCTACACCTTC. Translation: CASTWTGANYGYTF.

The V gene is TRBV11-2, the J gene TRBJ1-3; D uncertain. CDR3 length: 15 residues. V was cut by 1 base and J by 0 bases, with 7 bases left in between. Germline CDR1 reads SGHAT; CDR2 reads FQNNGV. The CDR3 DNA sequence: TGTGCCAGCAGCTTAGTTACTGGCTCTGGAAACACCATATATTTT. Amino acids: CASSLVTGSGNTIYF.

A few counts support this clone. This CDR3 is CASSSDGVGEQYF. For the CDR3, the DNA is TGCGCCAGCAGCTCGGACGGTGTCGGCGAGCAGTACTTC. V usage is TRBV5-1 and J usage is TRBJ2-7; D is ambiguous. Trimming took off 3 bases at V and 6 bases at J, with 13 bases between the two ends. The CDR3 is 13 residues long. The germline V gene encodes CDR1 SGHRS and CDR2 YFSETQ.

V is TRBV15 and J is TRBJ2-2, with D unclear. From germline, CDR1 is LNHNV and CDR2 YYDKDF (reference sequence). The CDR3 runs 15 residues. V was clipped by 5 bases and J by 0 bases, with 10 bases between them. DNA of the CDR3: TGTGCCACCAGCCTCCGGTCAGCGAACACCGGGGAGCTGTTTTTT. Translating it yields CATSLRSANTGELFF.

V gene TRBV19 combines with J gene TRBJ2-1, with D possibly matching TRBD2 (6 bases). The germline V gene has CDR1 LNHDA and CDR2 SQIVND (reference sequence). With 2 bases removed from V and 3 bases from J, the gap between germline ends came to 11 bases. This CDR3 spans 15 amino acids. The CDR3 loop reads CASSISGSGYNEQFF. CDR3 sequence (DNA): TGTGCCAGTAGTATATCTGGTAGCGGCTACAATGAGCAGTTCTTC.

The genes are TRBV9 and TRBJ1-3; D gene unclear. Trimming took off 3 bases at V and 4 bases at J, with 8 bases between the two ends. CDR3 size: 13 residues. Germline CDR1 reads SGDLS; CDR2 reads YYNGEE. In DNA form, the CDR3 reads TGTGCCAGCAGCGGAAACGACGGAAACACCATATATTTT. Residues: CASSGNDGNTIYF.

The genes are TRBV12-5 and TRBJ1-3; 9 bases map to TRBD1. Germline CDR1 LGHNT, CDR2 FRNRAP. After removal of 6 bases from V and 2 bases from J, the junction contained 5 bases not matched to a gene. CDR3 length equals 15 residues. CDR3 amino acids: CASGSRTGAGNTIYF. The CDR3, as DNA: TGTGCTAGTGGAAGCCGGACAGGGGCTGGAAACACCATATATTTT.

The chain has TRBV18 and TRBJ2-5; 9 bases fit TRBD1. CDR3 size: 15 residues. Germline V CDR1 and CDR2: KGHSH, LQKENI. V was clipped by 0 bases and J by 4 bases; unmatched bases: 3. In DNA, the CDR3 is TGTGCCAGCTCACCACCACAGGGGGCTAGAGAGACCCAGTACTTC. Translating gives CASSPPQGARETQYF.

The chain carries TRBV7-9 and TRBJ1-4, with 7 positions matching TRBD1. Germline-derived CDR1 and CDR2 are SEHNR and FQNEAQ (reference sequence). This CDR3 comprises 14 residues. Trimming at V came to 3 bases and at J to 6 bases, leaving 4 bases not matched to a gene. CDR3 coding DNA: TGTGCCAGCAGCTTGTTAGGGGGCGATGAAAAACTGTTTTTT. Translated, it gives CASSLLGGDEKLFF.

V is TRBV7-8 and J is TRBJ2-3; the D is unclear. Per germline, CDR1 SGHVS and CDR2 FQNEAQ. The ends were cut back, 1 base at V and 6 bases at J, with 14 bases in the middle. The CDR3 extends over 15 amino acids. The CDR3 DNA is TGTGCCAGCAGCTTAGGGGTCACCTGGATGGATACGCAGTATTTT. Translated, it gives CASSLGVTWMDTQYF.

The chain carries TRBV5-1 and TRBJ1-2, with TRBD1 matching over 8 bases. The CDR3 contains 14 residues. The ends lost 4 bases at V and 8 bases at J; junction bases unmatched: 10. Per germline, CDR1 SGHRS and CDR2 YFSETQ. CDR3 DNA: TGCGCCAGCAGCCCCGGACAGGGTACGGGCGGCTACACCTTC. Residues: CASSPGQGTGGYTF.